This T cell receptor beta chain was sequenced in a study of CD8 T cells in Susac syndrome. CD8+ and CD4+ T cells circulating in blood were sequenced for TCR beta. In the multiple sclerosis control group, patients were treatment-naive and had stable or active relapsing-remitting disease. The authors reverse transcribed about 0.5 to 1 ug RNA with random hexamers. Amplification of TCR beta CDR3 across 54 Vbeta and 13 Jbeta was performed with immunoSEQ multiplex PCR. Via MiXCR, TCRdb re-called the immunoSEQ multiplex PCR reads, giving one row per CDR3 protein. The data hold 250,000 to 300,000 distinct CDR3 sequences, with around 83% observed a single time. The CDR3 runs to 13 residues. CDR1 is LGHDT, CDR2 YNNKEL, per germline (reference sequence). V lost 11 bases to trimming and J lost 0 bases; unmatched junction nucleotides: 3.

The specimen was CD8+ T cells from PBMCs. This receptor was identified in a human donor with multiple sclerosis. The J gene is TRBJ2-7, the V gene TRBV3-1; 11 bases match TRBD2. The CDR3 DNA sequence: TGTGCCTGCACTAGCGGGAGCTCCTACGAGCAGTACTTC. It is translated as CACTSGSSYEQYF.